A selection of T cell receptor beta chains follows, all from one sample in a study of cytomegalovirus exposure and HLA in healthy donors. Assay used: immunoSEQ multiplex PCR; TCRdb lists only in-frame clones, some missing. The top ten clones hold roughly 1.9% of a sample with fewer than 200,000 clones, 65% to 80% of them seen once. The sequenced material came from PBMCs. The receptors were sampled from a man in his forties in good health and CMV-seronegative. Both conserved end residues are part of each CDR3. The D gene is left open where the match is weak. Size tells how often a clone was seen (once, few, many) or the class of an expanded clone, and some rows leave it out.

clone size	V gene	J gene	D gene	CDR3 protein	CDR3 DNA
NA	TRBV4-2	TRBJ2-7	TRBD2	CASSQEPTSEDEQYF	TGTGCCAGCAGCCAAGAACCGACTAGCGAGGACGAGCAGTACTTC
NA	TRBV9	TRBJ2-1	TRBD2	CASSAGTSGTHEQFF	TGTGCCAGCAGCGCCGGGACTAGCGGGACTCATGAGCAGTTCTTC
NA	TRBV11-2	TRBJ1-5	NA	CASSLDSLSNQPQHF	TGTGCCAGCAGCTTAGATTCTCTTAGCAATCAGCCCCAGCATTTT
NA	TRBV19	TRBJ2-7	NA	CASRRAGVDRQYF	TGTGCCAGCCGGCGTGCAGGGGTGGATCGTCAGTACTTC
NA	TRBV7-9	TRBJ2-2	NA	CASSLAVGELFF	TGTGCCAGCAGCTTAGCCGTCGGGGAGCTGTTTTTT
NA	TRBV5-4	TRBJ2-6	NA	CASSRESGANGLTF	TGTGCCAGCAGCCGTGAATCTGGGGCCAACGGCCTGACTTTC
NA	TRBV7-6	TRBJ2-3	NA	CASSLALAEAPTDTQYF	TGTGCCAGCAGCTTAGCGCTGGCGGAGGCCCCCACAGATACGCAGTATTTT
NA	TRBV28	TRBJ2-1	NA	CATSVGPWFF	TGTGCCACTTCCGTGGGGCCCTGGTTCTTC
NA	TRBV7-2	TRBJ2-2	NA	CASSSNSVPGELFF	TGTGCCAGCAGCTCCAACAGTGTCCCCGGGGAGCTGTTTTTT
NA	TRBV7-9	TRBJ2-7	NA	CASSTTRAGVESYEQYF	TGTGCCAGCAGCACCACCAGAGCGGGTGTGGAGTCCTACGAGCAGTACTTC
NA	TRBV7-6	TRBJ2-7	NA	CASSLAGLGGPYEQYF	TGTGCCAGCAGCTTAGCGGGTTTAGGAGGGCCCTACGAGCAGTACTTC
NA	TRBV5-4	TRBJ2-3	TRBD2	CASRPSGRGGDTQYF	TGTGCCAGCAGACCTAGCGGGAGAGGGGGAGATACGCAGTATTTT
NA	TRBV18	TRBJ1-1	NA	CASSPRTGGVNTEAFF	TGTGCCAGCTCACCAAGGACGGGAGGGGTGAACACTGAAGCTTTCTTT
NA	TRBV21-1	TRBJ2-1	NA	CASSRGLADNEQFF	TGTGCCAGCAGCAGGGGACTAGCGGACAATGAGCAGTTCTTC
few	TRBV7-6	TRBJ1-2	TRBD1	CASSLVLTGVYGYTF	TGTGCCAGCAGCTTAGTACTAACAGGGGTCTATGGCTACACCTTC
NA	TRBV10-3	TRBJ2-6	NA	CAISESRSGGANVLTF	TGTGCCATCAGTGAATCCCGGTCAGGGGGGGCCAACGTCCTGACTTTC
NA	TRBV6-5	TRBJ2-7	NA	CASSYPGSNEQYF	TGTGCCAGCAGTTACCCGGGTAGCAACGAGCAGTACTTC
NA	TRBV28	TRBJ1-4	TRBD1	CASSSILPGQGLF	TGTGCCAGCAGTTCGATTCTGCCGGGACAGGGCCTTTTT
NA	TRBV7-8	TRBJ1-2	NA	CASSLDRANYGYTF	TGTGCCAGCAGCTTAGATAGAGCTAACTATGGCTACACCTTC
NA	TRBV11-2	TRBJ2-2	NA	CASSLRENTGELFF	TGTGCCAGCAGCTTACGGGAGAACACCGGGGAGCTGTTTTTT
once	TRBV5-1	TRBJ1-2	NA	CASSRETLYGYTF	TGCGCCAGCAGCCGCGAAACCCTCTATGGCTACACCTTC
NA	TRBV6-5	TRBJ2-4	TRBD2	CASGTSGKGNIQYF	TGTGCCAGCGGTACTAGCGGGAAGGGGAACATTCAGTACTTC
NA	TRBV7-8	TRBJ2-1	TRBD2	CASSARASGASYNEQFF	TGTGCCAGCAGCGCCAGGGCTAGCGGGGCCTCCTACAATGAGCAGTTCTTC
NA	TRBV7-9	TRBJ2-5	NA	CASSLGRAGRETQYF	TGTGCCAGCAGCTTGGGTCGTGCAGGGCGGGAGACCCAGTACTTC
NA	TRBV10-3	TRBJ2-7	TRBD1	CAISESVGTGAYEQYF	TGTGCCATCAGTGAGTCGGTAGGGACAGGGGCCTACGAGCAGTACTTC
once	TRBV18	TRBJ2-1	NA	CASSPPGLANNEQFF	TGTGCCAGCTCACCACCGGGGCTAGCGAACAATGAGCAGTTCTTC
NA	TRBV6-5	TRBJ2-6	NA	CASSFSTAGANVLTF	TGTGCCAGCAGTTTCTCGACAGCTGGGGCCAACGTCCTGACTTTC
NA	TRBV6-5	TRBJ2-4	TRBD2	CASSLSGRAKNSQYF	TGTGCCAGCAGTTTAAGCGGGAGGGCCAAAAACAGTCAGTACTTC
NA	TRBV18	TRBJ2-2	NA	CARAGQANTGELFF	TGTGCCAGAGCGGGACAGGCAAACACCGGGGAGCTGTTTTTT
NA	TRBV14	TRBJ2-7	NA	CASSQDSAYPIYEQYF	TGTGCCAGCAGCCAAGATTCTGCGTACCCAATCTACGAGCAGTACTTC
NA	TRBV29-1	TRBJ2-4	TRBD1	CSAWTGGDIQYF	TGCAGCGCATGGACAGGGGGGGACATTCAGTACTTC
NA	TRBV19	TRBJ2-7	NA	CASSQAYEQYF	TGTGCCAGTAGTCAGGCCTACGAGCAGTACTTC
NA	TRBV19	TRBJ1-2	NA	CASSIGGGYTF	TGTGCCAGTAGTATAGGCGGTGGCTACACCTTC
NA	TRBV7-8	TRBJ2-7	TRBD1	CASSGDRGYEQYF	TGTGCCAGCAGCGGGGACAGGGGCTACGAGCAGTACTTC
NA	TRBV5-5	TRBJ1-5	TRBD1	CASSPGQGAGQPQHF	TGTGCCAGCAGCCCGGGACAGGGGGCAGGTCAGCCCCAGCATTTT
NA	TRBV28	TRBJ1-2	NA	CASSPSGGQVYGYTF	TGTGCCAGCAGTCCGTCGGGGGGGCAGGTCTATGGCTACACCTTC
NA	TRBV7-2	TRBJ1-2	TRBD1	CASSSRDREGYGYTF	TGTGCCAGCAGCTCCCGGGACAGGGAGGGCTATGGCTACACCTTC
NA	TRBV7-2	TRBJ1-2	NA	CASSLGAGEVYGYTF	TGTGCCAGCAGCTTAGGCGCGGGGGAGGTCTATGGCTACACCTTC
NA	TRBV5-1	TRBJ2-7	TRBD2	CASSLAGLAPYEQYF	TGCGCCAGCAGCTTGGCAGGACTAGCTCCCTACGAGCAGTACTTC
NA	TRBV6-1	TRBJ2-6	NA	CASSEWVRASGANVLTF	TGTGCCAGCAGTGAATGGGTCAGGGCCTCTGGGGCCAACGTCCTGACTTTC
NA	TRBV6-6	TRBJ1-5	NA	CASIQDIQLRGQPQHF	TGTGCCAGCATCCAGGATATACAGCTTAGGGGACAGCCCCAGCATTTT
few	TRBV5-5	TRBJ2-7	NA	CASSLDIWGLYF	TGTGCCAGCAGCTTGGATATATGGGGACTGTACTTC
NA	TRBV9	TRBJ2-7	NA	CASSVDGSSYEQYF	TGTGCCAGCAGCGTAGACGGGAGCTCCTACGAGCAGTACTTC
once	TRBV11-2	TRBJ2-7	TRBD2	CASSPQGAGAYEQYF	TGTGCCAGCAGCCCTCAAGGAGCGGGAGCGTACGAGCAGTACTTC
few	TRBV28	TRBJ2-7	NA	CASSPGSRRGQYF	TGTGCCAGCAGCCCCGGGTCCCGACGCGGGCAGTACTTC